The 18 T cell receptor beta chains below all came from one sample that was sequenced in a study of graft-versus-host responses after intestinal transplantation. Their recognized antigens are unknown. Libraries were prepared by immunoSEQ multiplex PCR; TCRdb keeps only in-frame clonotypes and omits some of them. The profile shows tens of thousands of clones, less than 90% of them singletons. The specimen was unstimulated CD4+ T cells sorted from spleen or lymph node cells, collected before intestinal transplant. All receptors come from a human donor who received an intestinal transplant.

V usage is TRBV5-1 and J usage is TRBJ2-7, with a tentative D call TRBD1 (5 bases). Trimming cost V 0 bases and J 2 bases, with 12 bases left between them. CDR3 size: 15 residues. The germline CDR1 and CDR2 sequences are SGHRS and YFSETQ. DNA for the CDR3: TGCGCCAGCAGCTTGGAGTGGAGCAGGGCCTACGAGCAGTACTTC. Translated: CASSLEWSRAYEQYF.

The rearrangement links TRBV5-1 to TRBJ1-2; 9 bases map to TRBD1. Germline CDR1 reads SGHRS; CDR2 reads YFSETQ. CDR3 size: 16 residues. V lost 3 bases to trimming and J lost 5 bases; unmatched junction nucleotides: 11. CDR3 sequence: CASSSLEQGAEYGYTF. The CDR3 region has the DNA TGCGCCAGCAGCTCCCTCGAACAGGGGGCTGAATATGGCTACACCTTC.

This clone was observed a single time. This chain links TRBV28 with TRBJ1-5, with D possibly being TRBD1 (5 bases). The CDR3 is 14 residues long. Deletions cut 7 bases from V and 8 bases from J, with 18 bases between. Germline V gives CDR1 MDHEN, CDR2 SYDVKM. CDR3 protein: CASTPFGGVEPQHF. DNA for the CDR3: TGTGCCAGCACCCCTTTCGGGGGTGTGGAGCCCCAGCATTTT.

This clone was picked up one time. The rearrangement joins TRBV7-8 to TRBJ2-1; D remains unclear. Germline loops: CDR1 SGHVS, CDR2 FQNEAQ. V lost 7 bases and J 7 bases, leaving 11 bases between the germline ends. The CDR3 is 12 residues long. DNA for the CDR3: TGTGCCAGCAACGAGGCTAGGAATGAGCAGTTCTTC. Its protein product is CASNEARNEQFF.

V is TRBV5-1 and J is TRBJ2-7; 11 bases are a match to TRBD2. The CDR3 extends over 17 amino acids. CDR1 and CDR2 from the germline V gene are SGHRS and YFSETQ. With V trimmed by 0 bases and J by 5 bases, 10 bases remained unmatched. The chain's CDR3 is CASSLGILAGGSDEQYF. CDR3 in DNA: TGCGCCAGCAGCTTGGGGATTCTAGCGGGGGGTTCCGACGAGCAGTACTTC.

The chain employs TRBV5-1 and TRBJ1-1; no clear D gene. V lost 3 bases and J lost 3, with 6 bases in between. There are 12 residues in the CDR3. Germline assignment: CDR1 SGHRS and CDR2 YFSETQ. The CDR3 is CASSSTYTEAFF. DNA of the CDR3: TGCGCCAGCAGCTCTACTTACACTGAAGCTTTCTTT.

V is TRBV28 and J is TRBJ1-1, with 7 bases matching TRBD1. J lost 6 bases, V lost 5 bases, and 9 bases had no gene match. CDR3 length: 14 residues. Per germline, CDR1 MDHEN and CDR2 SYDVKM. The CDR3 loop is CASSPGTARPEAFF. CDR3 nucleotide sequence: TGTGCCAGCAGTCCCGGGACAGCTAGGCCTGAAGCTTTCTTT.

The V gene is TRBV5-1, the J gene TRBJ1-4; TRBD1 is a possible D gene (5 bases). The ends were cut back, 0 bases at V and 8 bases at J, with 11 bases in the middle. The V gene's germline CDR1 is SGHRS and CDR2 YFSETQ. This CDR3 has 14 residues. The CDR3: CASSLEGRGEKLFF. DNA of the CDR3: TGCGCCAGCAGCTTGGAAGGGCGGGGGGAAAAACTGTTTTTT.

The chain is built from TRBV6-1 and TRBJ2-5; 9 positions agree with TRBD1. This CDR3 contains 14 residues. Trimming cost V 7 bases and J 5 bases; bases outside gene matches: 8. The germline CDR1 and CDR2 sequences are MNHNS and SASEGT. The CDR3 spells CASTVTGGRETQYF. As DNA, the CDR3 is TGTGCCAGCACCGTGACAGGGGGGAGGGAGACCCAGTACTTC.

Here the CDR3 reads CASSVLAGGWEQYF. CDR3 sequence (DNA): TGTGCCAGCAGTGTACTAGCGGGAGGTTGGGAGCAGTACTTC. This rearrangement joins TRBV6-6 to TRBJ2-7; TRBD2 agrees at 12 bases. The CDR3 has 14 residues. Germline V gives CDR1 MNHNY, CDR2 SVGAGI (reference sequence). V was pared by 5 bases and J by 7 bases, with 6 bases of the junction left unmatched.

The chain links TRBV5-1 to TRBJ2-2; TRBD2 agrees at 8 bases. The junction had 12 bases not matched to a gene; V was cut back by 1 base and J by 7 bases. This CDR3 comprises 17 residues. Germline values: CDR1 SGHRS, CDR2 YFSETQ. The CDR3 region is CASSLLLGGGIGGELFF. The CDR3 nucleotides are TGCGCCAGCAGCTTGCTCCTCGGGGGGGGCATCGGCGGGGAGCTGTTTTTT.

The CDR3 bases are TGTGCCATCAGGAGACAGGGGGCGAGCACAGATACGCAGTATTTT. Residues: CAIRRQGASTDTQYF. The chain recombines TRBV10-3 with TRBJ2-3, with TRBD1 matching over 10 bases. The J segment lost 0 bases and the V segment lost 6 bases, leaving 3 bases of the junction unmatched. CDR1 is ENHRY and CDR2 is SYGVKD in the germline V gene. This CDR3 spans 15 amino acids.

The gene calls are TRBV5-4 and TRBJ2-6; 8 bases agree with TRBD1. Germline CDR1 and CDR2: SGHNT and YYREEE (reference sequence). V was clipped by 2 bases and J by 11 bases; unmatched bases: 9. This CDR3 is 15 amino acids long. CDR3 loop: CASSFQGAPLDVLTF. CDR3 DNA: TGTGCCAGCAGCTTTCAGGGGGCCCCTCTTGACGTCCTGACTTTC. Filled out from reference TRBV5-4 and TRBJ2-6, the complete variable domain reads ETGVTQSPTHLIKTRGQQVTLRCSSQSGHNTVSWYQQALGQGPQFIFQYYREEENGRGNFPPRFSGLQFPNYSSELNVNALELDDSALYLCASSFQGAPLDVLTFGAGSRLTVL.

This sequence joins TRBV5-1 and TRBJ1-1, with 9 nucleotides matching TRBD1. The J segment lost 1 base and the V segment lost 2 bases, leaving 15 bases of the junction unmatched. The length of the CDR3 is 19 residues. Germline V gene data show CDR1 as SGHRS and CDR2 as YFSETQ. The CDR3 DNA reads as TGCGCCAGCAGCTTCCGGAGCTTAACAAACAGGGGGCCGAACACTGAAGCTTTCTTT. Protein: CASSFRSLTNRGPNTEAFF.

V usage is TRBV27 and J usage is TRBJ2-1; D is perhaps TRBD2 (6 bases). Germline lookup yields CDR1 MNHEY and CDR2 SMNVEV (reference sequence). Trimming left V 4 bases short and J 1 base short, with 8 bases between. This CDR3 is built from 14 residues. CDR3 amino acids: CASSSGGSYNEQFF. In DNA form, the CDR3 reads TGTGCCAGCAGTTCCGGGGGATCCTACAATGAGCAGTTCTTC.

The chain combines TRBV29-1 with TRBJ2-1, with D tentatively TRBD1 (6 bases). CDR1 is SQVTM and CDR2 is ANQGSEA in the germline V gene. Trimming left V 6 bases short and J 6 bases short, with 18 bases between. There are 14 residues in the CDR3. The CDR3 is CSVTGTRIGNEQFF. The DNA for the CDR3 is TGCAGCGTAACCGGGACAAGGATTGGCAATGAGCAGTTCTTC.

This chain joins TRBV2 and TRBJ2-7, with 9 bases aligning to TRBD1. Trimming removed 6 bases from V and 2 bases from J; junction bases left unmatched: 5. This CDR3 is 14 amino acids long. Per germline, CDR1 SNHLY and CDR2 FYNNEI. The CDR3 coding sequence is TGTGCCAGCAGCCCCCGACAGGGGGCCTACGAGCAGTACTTC. Translating it yields CASSPRQGAYEQYF.

This sequence joins TRBV5-1 and TRBJ1-1; 7 bases match TRBD1. The length of the CDR3 is 14 residues. J gave up 7 bases and V 0 bases, and 6 bases lay outside the gene matches. Germline CDR1 is SGHRS and CDR2 is YFSETQ. CDR3 in amino acids: CASSLDYGTVEAFF. The CDR3 DNA is TGCGCCAGCAGCTTGGACTATGGGACAGTTGAAGCTTTCTTT.